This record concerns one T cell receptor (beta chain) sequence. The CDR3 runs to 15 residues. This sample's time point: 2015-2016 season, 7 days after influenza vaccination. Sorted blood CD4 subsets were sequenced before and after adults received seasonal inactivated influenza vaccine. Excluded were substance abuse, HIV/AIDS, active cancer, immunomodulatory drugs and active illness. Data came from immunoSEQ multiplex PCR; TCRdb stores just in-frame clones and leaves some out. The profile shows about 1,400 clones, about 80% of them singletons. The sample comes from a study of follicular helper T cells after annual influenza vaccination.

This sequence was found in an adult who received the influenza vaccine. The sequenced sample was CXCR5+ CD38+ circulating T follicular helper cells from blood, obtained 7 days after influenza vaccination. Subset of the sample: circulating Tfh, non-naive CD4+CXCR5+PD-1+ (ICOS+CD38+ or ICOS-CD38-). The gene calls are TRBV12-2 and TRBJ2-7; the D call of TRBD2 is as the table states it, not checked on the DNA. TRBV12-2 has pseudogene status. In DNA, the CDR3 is TGTGCAAGTCGCTTAGGGATAATCAGCGGCTACGAGCAGTACTTC. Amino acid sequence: CASRLGIISGYEQYF.